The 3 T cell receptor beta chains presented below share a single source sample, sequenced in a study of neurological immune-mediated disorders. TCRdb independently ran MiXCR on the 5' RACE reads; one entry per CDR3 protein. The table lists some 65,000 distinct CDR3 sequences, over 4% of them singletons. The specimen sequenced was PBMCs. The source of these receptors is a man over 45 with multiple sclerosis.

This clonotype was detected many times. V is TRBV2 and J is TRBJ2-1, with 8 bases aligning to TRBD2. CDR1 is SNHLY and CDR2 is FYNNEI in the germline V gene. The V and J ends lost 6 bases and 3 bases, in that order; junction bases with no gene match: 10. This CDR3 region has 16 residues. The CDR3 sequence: CASRGFGGAYYNEQFF. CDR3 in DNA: TGTGCCAGCAGGGGTTTCGGGGGGGCCTACTACAATGAGCAGTTCTTC.

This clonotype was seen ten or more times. The CDR3 DNA follows: TGTGCCAGCGTGGGGCAGCGGGAATCCTCCTACAATGAGCAGTTCTTC. Residues: CASVGQRESSYNEQFF. The chain recombines TRBV28 with TRBJ2-1, with TRBD2 identical over 7 bases. The CDR3 spans 16 residues. Germline trimming cut 8 bases from V and 0 bases from J; bases unmatched to any gene: 10. CDR1 is MDHEN, CDR2 SYDVKM, per germline.

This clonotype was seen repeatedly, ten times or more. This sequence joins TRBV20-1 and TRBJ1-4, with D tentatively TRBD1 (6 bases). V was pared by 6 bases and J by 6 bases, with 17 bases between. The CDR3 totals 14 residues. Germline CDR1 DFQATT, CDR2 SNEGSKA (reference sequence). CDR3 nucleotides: TGCAGTGCAACCAGAGGGGGGGTTGATGAAAAACTGTTTTTT. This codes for CSATRGGVDEKLFF.